A single sample gave rise to the 30 T cell receptor beta chains below, sequenced in a study of long-term antiretroviral therapy in people with HIV. Survey level was the resolution at which the v3.0 immunoSEQ assay ran. Clones were sequenced by immunoSEQ multiplex PCR, and TCRdb holds only the in-frame ones, with some missing. The sample contains roughly 16,000 clones, around four fifths of which appear only once. The sample here was unsorted PBMCs, taken 2.1 to 2.2 years before starting antiretroviral therapy. The receptors derive from a man aged 30 to 39 with HIV.

V gene TRBV11-2 combines with J gene TRBJ1-2, with TRBD1 matching 8 bases. V lost 1 base to trimming and J lost 2 bases; unmatched junction nucleotides: 6. The CDR3 consists of 16 residues. Germline CDR1 SGHAT, CDR2 FQNNGV. The CDR3, as DNA: TGTGCCAGCAGCTTAGGCGTGACAGGGGTCAACTATGGCTACACCTTC. Translation: CASSLGVTGVNYGYTF.

The rearrangement uses TRBV5-6 and TRBJ2-2, with D uncertain. V was cut by 0 bases and J by 3 bases, with 6 bases left in between. The CDR3 has 14 residues. The germline V gene encodes CDR1 SGHDT and CDR2 YYEEEE. CDR3 loop: CASSLAVYTGELFF. For the CDR3, the DNA is TGTGCCAGCAGCTTGGCCGTGTACACCGGGGAGCTGTTTTTT.

The chain couples TRBV5-4 to TRBJ2-1; the D gene could be TRBD1 or TRBD2 (5 bases each). Between the trimmed V and J ends, which lost 0 bases and 4 bases, there was a span of 5 bases. The length of the CDR3 is 13 residues. Germline V lookup: CDR1 SGHNT, CDR2 YYREEE (reference sequence). In nucleotides, the CDR3 is TGTGCCAGCAGCTTGGGGGGGTACAATGAGCAGTTCTTC. It codes for CASSLGGYNEQFF.

The V call is TRBV10-2, the J call TRBJ2-1; possible D gene TRBD2, 5 bases. Germline values: CDR1 WSHSY, CDR2 SAAADI. There are 12 residues in the CDR3. V was shortened by 2 bases and J by 15 bases, with 14 bases between the two germline ends. CDR3 sequence (DNA): TGCGCCAGCAGTGAGGTCGGGGTTTTTCCGTTCTTC. Its translation is CASSEVGVFPFF.

The chain recombines TRBV7-3 with TRBJ2-2, with 7 bases fitting TRBD1. The germline V gene encodes CDR1 SGHTA and CDR2 FQGTGA. V lost 6 bases and J lost 4; bases outside the gene matches: 5. The CDR3 covers 14 residues. Here the CDR3 reads CASRLTGPTGELFF. CDR3 nucleotide sequence: TGTGCCAGCAGGTTGACAGGGCCCACCGGGGAGCTGTTTTTT.

V gene TRBV10-1 combines with J gene TRBJ2-2; TRBD2 is a possible D gene (5 bases). Per the germline V gene, CDR1 is WNHNN and CDR2 is SYGVQD (reference sequence). V gave up 6 bases and J gave up 0 bases, with 8 bases separating them. The CDR3 runs to 14 residues. Here the CDR3 reads CASRDSPNTGELFF. The CDR3, as DNA: TGCGCCAGCAGGGACTCACCGAACACCGGGGAGCTGTTTTTT.

The rearrangement links TRBV7-6 to TRBJ2-3; 12 bases align to TRBD1. The CDR3 contains 16 residues. After removal of 5 bases from V and 3 bases from J, the junction contained 6 bases not matched to a gene. Germline loops: CDR1 SGHVS, CDR2 FNYEAQ. In DNA, the CDR3 is TGTGCCAGCAGCCTAGGGACAGGGGGCGCAACAGATACGCAGTATTTT. It specifies CASSLGTGGATDTQYF.

The rearrangement links TRBV19 to TRBJ1-1; D gene unclear. From germline, CDR1 is LNHDA and CDR2 SQIVND (reference sequence). Trimming cost V 3 bases and J 3 bases, with 11 bases left between them. This CDR3 has 14 amino acids. The chain's CDR3 is CASSIPTPHTEAFF. The CDR3 DNA reads TGTGCCAGTAGTATCCCGACACCACACACTGAAGCTTTCTTT. The full variable domain, in which reference TRBV19 and TRBJ1-1 provide the parts outside the CDR3, is DGGITQSPKYLFRKEGQNVTLSCEQNLNHDAMYWYRQDPGQGLRLIYYSQIVNDFQKGDIAEGYSVSREKKESFPLTVTSAQKNPTAFYLCASSIPTPHTEAFFGQGTRLTVV.

This chain uses TRBV9 with TRBJ1-4, with TRBD1 identical over 8 bases. The CDR3 spans 15 residues. The ends lost 1 base at V and 3 bases at J; junction bases unmatched: 2. Germline-derived CDR1 and CDR2 are SGDLS and YYNGEE. Written as DNA, the CDR3 is TGTGCCAGCAGCGTACAGGGGGCGGCTAATGAAAAACTGTTTTTT. Translated: CASSVQGAANEKLFF.

CDR3 protein: CASSLVAGGNYEQYF. The CDR3 DNA reads as TGCGCCAGCAGCTTGGTGGCAGGGGGTAACTACGAGCAGTACTTC. This chain links TRBV5-1 with TRBJ2-7, with 7 bases matching TRBD1. Per germline, CDR1 SGHRS and CDR2 YFSETQ. The CDR3 is made up of 15 amino acids. J gave up 3 bases and V 0 bases, and 6 bases lay outside the gene matches.

In this sample, this clone turned up a few times. V and J are TRBV10-3 and TRBJ1-5, with D tentatively TRBD1 (5 bases). The CDR3 contains 17 residues. Trimming pared 0 bases from V and 0 bases from J, leaving 12 bases between. Germline V gene lookup returns CDR1 ENHRY and CDR2 SYGVKD. The CDR3 nucleotides are TGTGCCATCAGTGAGTCCGGGACGGTAGATAGCAATCAGCCCCAGCATTTT. Its translation is CAISESGTVDSNQPQHF.

V usage is TRBV27 and J usage is TRBJ2-5; D gene uncertain. There are 15 residues in the CDR3. V dropped 4 bases and J dropped 3 bases, with 15 bases sitting between them. Germline V gene lookup returns CDR1 MNHEY and CDR2 SMNVEV (reference sequence). In DNA, the CDR3 is TGTGCCAGCAGTTCCCTCATGTCGGGTGAAGAGACCCAGTACTTC. Protein: CASSSLMSGEETQYF.

This clone appeared a single time. This chain connects TRBV2 to TRBJ1-2; D remains ambiguous. The CDR3 covers 14 residues. V dropped 2 bases and J dropped 4 bases, with 11 bases sitting between them. Germline assignment: CDR1 SNHLY and CDR2 FYNNEI. The CDR3: CASSERSPGYGYTF. CDR3 nucleotide sequence: TGTGCCAGCAGTGAAAGATCCCCAGGCTATGGCTACACCTTC.

J is TRBJ2-1 and V is TRBV28, with 10 bases that match TRBD2. The CDR3 runs to 17 residues. V lost 5 bases, J lost 7 bases, and 14 bases stayed unmatched. From germline, CDR1 is MDHEN and CDR2 SYDVKM. CDR3: CASSPYSASGRGNEQFF. CDR3 in DNA: TGTGCCAGCAGTCCATATTCGGCTAGCGGGAGAGGTAATGAGCAGTTCTTC.

The J gene is TRBJ1-5, the V gene TRBV27, with a weak D call TRBD1 (5 bases). From germline, CDR1 is MNHEY and CDR2 SMNVEV (reference sequence). The length of the CDR3 is 16 residues. The V end lost 8 bases, the J end lost 5 bases, and 22 bases lay between the germline ends. In DNA, the CDR3 is TGTGCCAGCCTCCCAGAGTGGTCCCTGGGGGATCAGCCCCAGCATTTT. This translates into CASLPEWSLGDQPQHF.

This clone appeared once. This chain links TRBV2 with TRBJ2-7; possibly TRBD2 for D (5 bases). V was trimmed by 5 bases and J by 2 bases, leaving 7 bases between them. Germline-derived CDR1 and CDR2 are SNHLY and FYNNEI. The CDR3 contains 12 residues. The CDR3 DNA reads as TGTGCCAGCAGTTTCGGGACCTACGAGCAGTACTTC. Translation: CASSFGTYEQYF.

This clone was found a few times. The chain combines TRBV4-1 with TRBJ1-6; D ambiguous. Trimming removed 3 bases from V and 10 bases from J, with 19 bases in between. Germline CDR1 and CDR2: MGHRA and YSYEKL. This CDR3 has 16 amino acids. The CDR3 sequence: CASSHRSSELNSPLHF. CDR3 sequence (DNA): TGCGCCAGCAGCCATAGGTCATCGGAGCTAAACTCACCCCTCCACTTT.

About this clone: This likely traces to a read error, being one base from a far larger clone. Other DNA sequences in the same sample also yield this CDR3. The rearrangement uses TRBV5-6 and TRBJ2-7, with 10 bases aligning to TRBD2. Germline loops: CDR1 SGHDT, CDR2 YYEEEE. V lost 2 bases to trimming and J lost 1 base; unmatched junction nucleotides: 3. There are 15 residues in the CDR3. CDR3 nucleotide sequence: TGTGCCAGCAGCTTTAGCGGGGGGCCATCCTACGAGCAGTACTTC. This codes for CASSFSGGPSYEQYF.

This clone was seen a handful of times. The rearrangement links TRBV5-1 to TRBJ1-2, with D maybe TRBD1 (6 bases). This CDR3 is built from 13 residues. Trimming cost V 4 bases and J 4 bases, with 11 bases left between them. Per germline, CDR1 SGHRS and CDR2 YFSETQ. The CDR3 region has the DNA TGCGCCAGCAGCCCCAGGGGTATCTATGGCTACACCTTC. Residues: CASSPRGIYGYTF.

The V gene is TRBV2, the J gene TRBJ2-3; D perhaps matches TRBD2 (6 bases). CDR3 length: 15 residues. The germline V gene encodes CDR1 SNHLY and CDR2 FYNNEI. The germline V and J ends were trimmed by 7 bases and 5 bases, with 19 bases remaining between them. In DNA form, the CDR3 reads TGTGCCAGCAAAAGAACCGGAGGGCCACGAGATACGCAGTATTTT. This translates into CASKRTGGPRDTQYF.

The gene calls are TRBV10-1 and TRBJ2-7, with TRBD2 as a possible D gene (5 bases). Trimming cost V 7 bases and J 5 bases, with 15 bases left between them. The CDR3 extends over 13 amino acids. Germline CDR1 WNHNN, CDR2 SYGVQD (reference sequence). This chain's CDR3 is CASITGHGDEQYF. As DNA, the CDR3 is TGCGCCAGCATAACGGGCCACGGGGACGAGCAGTACTTC.

This clone came up once. The genes are TRBV18 and TRBJ2-2; D remains unclear. Trimming removed 4 bases at V and 8 bases at J, with 5 bases between. Germline V gene lookup returns CDR1 KGHSH and CDR2 LQKENI. This CDR3 contains 11 residues. The CDR3 sequence is CASSQAGELFF. Here the CDR3 DNA reads TGTGCCAGCTCACAGGCGGGGGAGCTGTTTTTT.

A few counts support this clone. The V and J genes are TRBV4-3 and TRBJ1-5, with unresolved D. Trimming took off 0 bases at V and 0 bases at J, with 6 bases between the two ends. The germline CDR1 and CDR2 sequences are LGHNA and YSLEER. There are 15 residues in the CDR3. The CDR3 DNA sequence: TGCGCCAGCAGCCAAGACAGATATAGCAATCAGCCCCAGCATTTT. Translating gives CASSQDRYSNQPQHF.

The rearrangement uses TRBV14 and TRBJ2-7, with D possibly matching TRBD2 (5 bases). The V end was cut by 4 bases, the J end by 3 bases, with 7 bases between. The CDR3 has 12 residues. Germline loops: CDR1 SGHDN, CDR2 FVKESK. The CDR3, as DNA: TGTGCCAGCAGCCCAGCGGACTACGAGCAGTACTTC. Its protein product is CASSPADYEQYF. The complete variable domain, with remaining parts taken from reference TRBV14 and TRBJ2-7, reads EAGVTQFPSHSVIEKGQTVTLRCDPISGHDNLYWYRRVMGKEIKFLLHFVKESKQDESGMPNNRFLAERTGGTYSTLKVQPAELEDSGVYFCASSPADYEQYFGPGTRLTVT.

This clone came up a few times. The V gene is TRBV7-9, the J gene TRBJ2-7; D unclear. The CDR3 is 12 residues long. Trimming stripped 6 bases from V and 2 bases from J, with 8 bases between. CDR1 is SEHNR, CDR2 FQNEAQ, per germline (reference sequence). CDR3 nucleotide sequence: TGTGCCAGCAGTTCCATGCCCTACGAGCAGTACTTC. The encoded protein is CASSSMPYEQYF. The whole variable domain, remainder taken from reference TRBV7-9 and TRBJ2-7, is DTGVSQNPRHKITKRGQNVTFRCDPISEHNRLYWYRQTLGQGPEFLTYFQNEAQLEKSRLLSDRFSAERPKGSFSTLEIQRTEQGDSAMYLCASSSMPYEQYFGPGTRLTVT.

The chain links TRBV6-5 to TRBJ2-1, with 7 positions matching TRBD1. This CDR3 is built from 15 residues. Germline-derived CDR1 and CDR2 are MNHEY and SVGAGI. V gave up 2 bases and J gave up 8 bases; unmatched junction bases: 9. DNA for the CDR3: TGTGCCAGCAGTTACGGTGGCAGGGGGTACGATGAGCAGTTCTTC. Its translation: CASSYGGRGYDEQFF.

This sequence joins TRBV18 and TRBJ2-4; 8 bases agree with TRBD2. Trimming at V came to 4 bases and at J to 0 bases, leaving 11 bases not matched to a gene. This CDR3 comprises 18 residues. CDR1 is KGHSH and CDR2 is LQKENI in the germline V gene. CDR3 sequence reads: CASSQSTPGGLAKNIQYF. CDR3 sequence (DNA): TGTGCCAGCTCACAAAGTACTCCGGGGGGGCTAGCCAAAAACATTCAGTACTTC.

The chain joins TRBV10-3 to TRBJ2-1, with D maybe TRBD2 (6 bases). Germline V CDR1 and CDR2: ENHRY, SYGVKD. V lost 0 bases, J lost 4 bases, and 16 bases lay in between. The length of the CDR3 is 17 residues. The DNA for the CDR3 is TGTGCCATCAGTGAGTCCCTCCTGTCTAGCGATTACAATGAGCAGTTCTTC. Encoded protein: CAISESLLSSDYNEQFF.

The chain recombines TRBV7-8 with TRBJ1-5; no definite D call. The CDR3 extends over 13 amino acids. V was pared by 5 bases and J by 11 bases, with 16 bases between. In germline, CDR1 is SGHVS, CDR2 FQNEAQ. The CDR3 coding sequence is TGTGCCAGCAGCCCGTCGTCGATATTCGCCCAGCATTTT. This sequence encodes CASSPSSIFAQHF.

This sequence joins TRBV19 and TRBJ2-3; D tentatively reads TRBD1 or TRBD2 (5 bases each). The CDR3 sequence is 17 residues long. Germline values: CDR1 LNHDA, CDR2 SQIVND (reference sequence). V gave up 5 bases and J gave up 2 bases, with 20 bases separating them. The CDR3 sequence is CASSSPFDRGATDTQYF. The CDR3 bases are TGTGCCAGTAGTTCCCCCTTTGACCGAGGGGCCACAGATACGCAGTATTTT.